This passage covers 21 T cell receptor beta chains from one sample sequenced in a study of shared clonotypes between healthy human individuals. Sequenced by immunoSEQ multiplex PCR; TCRdb stores in-frame clones only, minus some. The sample lists approximately 1.9 million clones; just under 95% were seen once. Naivety among CD8 cells was defined by CD45RO negativity and positive CCR7 selection, thereby excluding terminally differentiated effector memory CD45RA+ cells. The sequenced sample was naive CD8+ T cells from PBMCs. These receptors originate from a man aged 18 to 35 in good health. Some clones in this sample may be carry-over from other donors' samples.

The V gene is TRBV4-1, the J gene TRBJ2-3, with 9 positions matching TRBD2. The germline V gene encodes CDR1 MGHRA and CDR2 YSYEKL. Losses at the gene ends were 5 bases for V and 6 bases for J; bases not matched to a gene: 6. This CDR3 has 14 residues. The CDR3 DNA is TGCGCCAGCAGCTATAGCGGGAGTGGGGATACGCAGTATTTT. It is translated as CASSYSGSGDTQYF.

This chain links TRBV5-5 with TRBJ1-2; D is undetermined. CDR3 size: 13 residues. Germline V lookup: CDR1 SGHKS, CDR2 YYEKEE (reference sequence). Trimming cost V 0 bases and J 6 bases, with 9 bases left between them. CDR3 in amino acids: CASSLAAADGYTF. The CDR3 nucleotides read TGTGCCAGCAGCTTGGCGGCGGCCGATGGCTACACCTTC.

This chain connects TRBV9 to TRBJ2-7; TRBD1 is a possible D gene (5 bases). The CDR3 is 15 amino acids. The V end lost 2 bases, the J end lost 3 bases, and 15 bases lay between the germline ends. Per germline, CDR1 SGDLS and CDR2 YYNGEE. The CDR3 reads CASSVGYADNYEQYF. CDR3 nucleotides: TGTGCCAGCAGCGTGGGCTATGCGGACAACTACGAGCAGTACTTC.

The V and J genes are TRBV4-3 and TRBJ2-1; D uncertain. V lost 0 bases to trimming and J lost 5 bases, with 17 bases between them. The CDR3 length is 17 residues. CDR1 is LGHNA, CDR2 YSLEER, per germline. The CDR3 nucleotides read TGCGCCAGCAGCCAAGATCACCTCTCGCAATTACACAATGAGCAGTTCTTC. Amino acid sequence: CASSQDHLSQLHNEQFF.

The chain joins TRBV6-1 to TRBJ2-7, with a weak D call TRBD1 (5 bases). The CDR3 length is 11 residues. The V end was cut by 5 bases, the J end by 6 bases, with 8 bases between. Germline CDR1 is MNHNS and CDR2 is SASEGT. The CDR3 coding sequence is TGTGCCAGCAGTCTGGGGCGCGAGCAGTACTTC. Translated, it gives CASSLGREQYF.

J is TRBJ2-1 and V is TRBV30; tentatively, D is TRBD1 or TRBD2 (5 bases each). Looked up from germline, CDR1 is GTSNPN and CDR2 is SVGIG (reference sequence). The CDR3 is 15 residues long. Trimming stripped 2 bases from V and 2 bases from J, with 13 bases between. The CDR3 here is CAWSPGTFTYNEQFF. The CDR3 region has the DNA TGTGCCTGGAGTCCGGGGACCTTTACCTACAATGAGCAGTTCTTC.

V and J are TRBV5-8 and TRBJ1-4; D unclear. CDR3 length: 15 amino acids. V was cut by 3 bases and J by 7 bases, with 16 bases left in between. Germline V gene lookup returns CDR1 SGHTS and CDR2 YDEGEE. The CDR3 DNA reads as TGTGCCAGCAGCTACTTCGCGGGGTTGGGTGAAAAACTGTTTTTT. It is translated as CASSYFAGLGEKLFF.

CDR3 residues: CASSQDRLAGSGTDTQYF. The DNA for the CDR3 is TGCGCCAGCAGCCAAGATCGGCTAGCGGGATCAGGGACAGATACGCAGTATTTT. The chain recombines TRBV4-3 with TRBJ2-3, with 9 bases matching TRBD2. This CDR3 spans 18 amino acids. J lost 3 bases, V lost 0 bases, and 10 bases had no gene match. Germline lookup yields CDR1 LGHNA and CDR2 YSLEER.

This clone was recorded once. This chain connects TRBV25-1 to TRBJ2-1; 16 bases agree with TRBD2. CDR1 MGHDK and CDR2 SYGVNS come from the germline V gene. This CDR3 spans 18 amino acids. Trimming took 8 bases from V and 3 from J; bases not matched to a gene: 10. CDR3 DNA sequence: TGTGCCAGCCCAAGGGGACTAGCGGGAGGGCCGTTCTACAATGAGCAGTTCTTC. Its protein is CASPRGLAGGPFYNEQFF.

V usage is TRBV6-6 and J usage is TRBJ2-1; D call uncertain. The CDR3 runs to 15 residues. Trimming stripped 4 bases from V and 5 bases from J, with 15 bases between. The germline CDR1 and CDR2 sequences are MNHNY and SVGAGI (reference sequence). The CDR3 bases are TGTGCCAGCAGTTCGACTGGAAATCCCGACAATGAGCAGTTCTTC. Its protein product is CASSSTGNPDNEQFF.

The rearrangement links TRBV11-2 to TRBJ2-4; 8 bases agree with TRBD1. This CDR3 has 18 residues. Germline loops: CDR1 SGHAT, CDR2 FQNNGV. The junction had 20 bases not matched to a gene; V was cut back by 5 bases and J by 8 bases. Here the CDR3 reads CASSPGVISGGLVDIQYF. The CDR3 DNA is TGTGCCAGCAGCCCAGGGGTCATATCAGGGGGCTTGGTGGACATTCAGTACTTC. Full variable domain (missing parts from reference TRBV11-2 and TRBJ2-4): EAGVAQSPRYKIIEKRQSVAFWCNPISGHATLYWYQQILGQGPKLLIQFQNNGVVDDSQLPKDRFSAERLKGVDSTLKIQPAKLEDSAVYLCASSPGVISGGLVDIQYFGAGTRLSVL.

The chain has TRBV11-2 and TRBJ2-7, with 9 bases matching TRBD1. From germline, CDR1 is SGHAT and CDR2 FQNNGV. J lost 4 bases, V lost 5 bases, and 6 bases had no gene match. The CDR3 runs 14 residues. The CDR3, as DNA: TGTGCCAGCAGCCCCGGGACAGGGAGGTACGAGCAGTACTTC. Translated: CASSPGTGRYEQYF.

The chain joins TRBV29-1 to TRBJ1-2; perhaps TRBD1 as D (5 bases). Looked up from germline, CDR1 is SQVTM and CDR2 is ANQGSEA. The CDR3 is 13 amino acids. Trimming stripped 0 bases from V and 6 bases from J, with 11 bases between. For the CDR3, the DNA is TGCAGCGTTGAAGATCAGGGTCTGAATGGCTACACCTTC. Its protein product is CSVEDQGLNGYTF.

The V gene is TRBV13, the J gene TRBJ2-7, with 9 bases identical to TRBD2. The V gene's germline CDR1 is PRHDT and CDR2 FYEKMQ (reference sequence). The ends lost 2 bases at V and 4 bases at J; junction bases unmatched: 3. The CDR3 runs 14 residues. CDR3 bases: TGTGCCAGCAGCTTACGGGGACTAGCTTACGAGCAGTACTTC. This sequence encodes CASSLRGLAYEQYF.

V is TRBV27 and J is TRBJ1-4; unclear D gene. The germline V gene encodes CDR1 MNHEY and CDR2 SMNVEV (reference sequence). CDR3 length: 13 amino acids. Trimming removed 8 bases from V and 7 bases from J, with 14 bases in between. The CDR3 DNA follows: TGTGCCAGCGGTATAGGGCGGGGTGAAAAACTGTTTTTT. Protein sequence: CASGIGRGEKLFF.

The table lists this clone with a count of one. Other DNA sequences within the sample encode an identical CDR3. J is TRBJ2-3 and V is TRBV30, with D uncertain. CDR1 is GTSNPN and CDR2 is SVGIG in the germline V gene (reference sequence). CDR3 length: 12 amino acids. V dropped 3 bases and J dropped 3 bases, with 7 bases sitting between them. This CDR3 is CAWSLGTDTQYF. The CDR3 coding sequence is TGTGCCTGGAGCCTCGGTACAGATACGCAGTATTTT.

This chain uses TRBV30 with TRBJ1-2; a possible D gene is TRBD1 (5 bases). V lost 0 bases and J lost 2, with 7 bases in between. In germline, CDR1 is GTSNPN, CDR2 SVGIG (reference sequence). CDR3 length: 13 amino acids. The CDR3 spells CAWSVGTNYGYTF. Here the CDR3 DNA reads TGTGCCTGGAGTGTAGGGACCAACTATGGCTACACCTTC.

This chain connects TRBV25-1 to TRBJ2-1; 12 bases are a match to TRBD2. The V and J ends lost 2 bases and 5 bases, in that order; junction bases with no gene match: 4. The length of the CDR3 is 16 residues. Germline V gene lookup returns CDR1 MGHDK and CDR2 SYGVNS. CDR3 in amino acids: CASSEPTSGRDNEQFF. The CDR3 DNA reads as TGTGCCAGCAGTGAACCGACTAGCGGGAGAGACAATGAGCAGTTCTTC.

This clone was found once. V is TRBV14 and J is TRBJ2-6; tentatively, D is TRBD1 or TRBD2 (7 bases each). Germline V CDR1 and CDR2: SGHDN, FVKESK. The V end lost 0 bases, the J end lost 4 bases, and 16 bases lay between the germline ends. There are 18 residues in the CDR3. The CDR3 DNA is TGTGCCAGCAGCCAAGATGGGGAGGGGGCACAAGGGGCCAACGTCCTGACTTTC. Its protein product is CASSQDGEGAQGANVLTF. The full variable domain, its missing parts supplied by reference TRBV14 and TRBJ2-6, is EAGVTQFPSHSVIEKGQTVTLRCDPISGHDNLYWYRRVMGKEIKFLLHFVKESKQDESGMPNNRFLAERTGGTYSTLKVQPAELEDSGVYFCASSQDGEGAQGANVLTFGAGSRLTVL.

This chain connects TRBV7-9 to TRBJ2-7, with D possibly TRBD2 on 6 matching bases. The CDR3 sequence is 15 residues long. CDR1 and CDR2 (germline): SEHNR, FQNEAQ (reference sequence). V dropped 4 bases and J dropped 2 bases, with 15 bases sitting between them. This chain's CDR3 is CASSSVAAPTYEQYF. The DNA for the CDR3 is TGTGCCAGCAGCTCGGTAGCGGCCCCTACCTACGAGCAGTACTTC.

The chain combines TRBV27 with TRBJ2-7; D gene unclear. Germline CDR1 reads MNHEY; CDR2 reads SMNVEV (reference sequence). Trimming took 10 bases from V and 0 from J, leaving 13 bases between them. CDR3 length equals 13 residues. The CDR3 sequence: CATAWADSYEQYF. Here the CDR3 DNA reads TGTGCCACAGCTTGGGCAGACTCCTACGAGCAGTACTTC.